What follows are 8 T cell receptor beta chains derived from one specimen sequenced in a study of control samples from healthy donors and cancer patients. Some clones are missing from TCRdb's copy, which holds only in-frame ones; the method was immunoSEQ multiplex PCR. The table has roughly 450,000 clones, about 93% seen once. Sequencing used PBMCs. Every receptor here comes from a middle-aged man with head and neck cancer.

V and J are TRBV7-3 and TRBJ2-6, with D unclear. From germline, CDR1 is SGHTA and CDR2 FQGTGA. The CDR3 is made up of 13 amino acids. The V gene lost 6 bases and the J gene lost 0 bases, with 3 bases spanning the gap. CDR3 residues: CASRYSGANVLTF. The CDR3 bases are TGTGCCAGCAGATACTCTGGGGCCAACGTCCTGACTTTC.

The genes are TRBV19 and TRBJ2-5; 8 nucleotides match TRBD2. V was pared by 7 bases and J by 1 base, with 2 bases of the junction left unmatched. The germline V gene encodes CDR1 LNHDA and CDR2 SQIVND (reference sequence). The length of the CDR3 is 13 residues. CDR3 bases: TGTGCCAGTACCGGGACTAGCCAAGAGACCCAGTACTTC. Translation: CASTGTSQETQYF. Combining the CDR3 with reference TRBV19 and TRBJ2-5 gives the whole variable domain DGGITQSPKYLFRKEGQNVTLSCEQNLNHDAMYWYRQDPGQGLRLIYYSQIVNDFQKGDIAEGYSVSREKKESFPLTVTSAQKNPTAFYLCASTGTSQETQYFGPGTRLLVL.

The CDR3 loop reads CAWSAGAYQFF. The CDR3 DNA reads as TGTGCCTGGAGTGCGGGGGCCTACCAGTTCTTC. The chain recombines TRBV30 with TRBJ2-1; tentatively, D is TRBD1 or TRBD2 (6 bases each). V lost 1 base to trimming and J lost 13 bases, with 11 bases between them. Germline V CDR1 and CDR2: GTSNPN, SVGIG (reference sequence). The CDR3 length is 11 residues.

J is TRBJ1-5 and V is TRBV4-1; 7 bases fit TRBD1. The CDR3 is 15 residues long. Germline V gene data show CDR1 as MGHRA and CDR2 as YSYEKL. V dropped 3 bases and J dropped 4; count of bases not matched to a gene: 6. CDR3 coding DNA: TGCGCCAGCAGCCACGACGGGACAGCGAATCAGCCCCAGCATTTT. It is translated as CASSHDGTANQPQHF.

This chain links TRBV7-9 with TRBJ2-7, with TRBD1 matching over 9 bases. Trimming removed 5 bases from V and 2 bases from J; junction bases left unmatched: 16. The CDR3 is 18 amino acids. Germline loops: CDR1 SEHNR, CDR2 FQNEAQ (reference sequence). CDR3 amino acids: CASSPKNEGQGFTYEQYF. The CDR3 nucleotides are TGTGCCAGCAGCCCGAAGAACGAGGGACAGGGTTTTACCTACGAGCAGTACTTC.

CDR3 in DNA: TGTGCCAGCAGCAAAGGGACAGGGGGCACTGAAGCTTTCTTT. It specifies CASSKGTGGTEAFF. The chain links TRBV11-3 to TRBJ1-1; 11 bases align to TRBD1. The germline gives CDR1 SGHNT, CDR2 YENEEA. This CDR3 has 14 residues. The V and J ends lost 5 bases and 4 bases, in that order; junction bases with no gene match: 3.

The chain has TRBV7-8 and TRBJ2-7; D ambiguous. This CDR3 has 13 amino acids. Germline V gives CDR1 SGHVS, CDR2 FQNEAQ. V lost 1 base and J 6 bases, leaving 10 bases between the germline ends. In nucleotides, the CDR3 is TGTGCCAGCAGCTTAGACTCCGTAGCCGAGCAGTACTTC. Its translation: CASSLDSVAEQYF.

This rearrangement joins TRBV3-1 (or the pseudogene TRBV3-2) to TRBJ2-1, with TRBD1 matching 8 bases. V shed 3 bases and J 8 bases; nucleotides not matched to a gene: 9. The CDR3 is 15 amino acids. The germline V gene encodes CDR1 LGHDT and CDR2 YNNKEL (reference sequence). CDR3 DNA: TGTGCCAGCAGCCAGATGCGGTCAGGGGGCGATGAGCAGTTCTTC. Amino acids: CASSQMRSGGDEQFF.